This paragraph covers one T cell receptor beta chain sequence. This clonotype was found many times. Its antigen target is currently unknown. Per-base quality was not reported, and no clone a single base away is much larger than it. The CDR3 spans 13 residues, from the cysteine through the phenylalanine. Only the CDR3 DNA stays, 39 bases, in frame from base 1. CDR1 and CDR2 are read off the germline V gene as MRHNA and SNTAGT. V and J are truncated by 2 bases and 8 bases respectively, leaving an intervening sequence of 12 bases. These data come from a study of CD8 T cells in ankylosing spondylitis (dated by TCRdb to about 2017). Turning to the overall study: The study set out to find disease-linked TCR variants by profiling T cell receptor beta repertoires in ankylosing spondylitis patients and healthy donors. The whole study cohort included 85 to 120 healthy donors and under 30 ankylosing spondylitis patients. Peripheral blood samples were taken, and synovial fluid was additionally collected from ankylosing spondylitis patients. The research as a whole found: The disease-linked clones had a CD8+ phenotype and were found at relatively low frequencies in peripheral blood. Blood from ankylosing spondylitis patients appeared to be characterized by a TCR beta motif made up of 8 or 9 highly homologous amino acid variants. The disease-linked clones were reported as significantly enriched in matched synovial fluid samples from ankylosing spondylitis patients. Some motif variants had previously been reported in the synovial fluid and blood of reactive arthritis patients, which suggests shared mechanisms of disease initiation.

The instrument given in TCRdb is Illumina MiSeq. Quantitative 5'-RACE with molecular barcodes was the method used to prepare the TCR beta libraries. In the paper's pipeline: To identify disease-linked TCR variants, a new computational method was used, one built on a probabilistic model of VDJ rearrangement. TCRdb passed the public sequencing reads through fastp at Q25 and MiXCR, retaining productive beta sequences. Entries are consolidated by CDR3 protein sequence, retaining the most common genes and DNA. The V and J calls and clone size are TCRdb's, not the authors'. The sample table holds 25,000 to 30,000 distinct CDR3 sequences, of which 7.9% were seen once. The ten largest clones take up just under 30% of the sample.

Sequencing was carried out using blood. The V and J segments used are TRBV6-4 and TRBJ1-1; no D segment can be confidently identified. The clonotype comes from a male donor with ankylosing spondylitis or in good health (not recorded which). The CDR3 loop reads CASSDGRRGEAFF. Here is the DNA: TGTGCCAGCAGTGACGGAAGGCGCGGAGAAGCTTTCTTT.